The 30 T cell receptor beta chains reported below all come from one sample, sequenced in a study of blood T cells in healthy people across ages. PCR was performed a second time for about 7 to 12 cycles using a sample-barcoded 5' primer and a J-beta primer mix. TCRdb itself ran the 5' RACE reads through MiXCR, one entry per CDR3 protein. In the table there are about 970,000 distinct CDR3 sequences, roughly half of which are singletons. Sequences were obtained from blood. The receptor set was obtained from a woman in her fifties or sixties in good health.

The chain has TRBV9 and TRBJ2-3; 7 positions match TRBD1. With V trimmed by 4 bases and J by 2 bases, 16 bases remained unmatched. This CDR3 is 18 amino acids long. Germline V gene data show CDR1 as SGDLS and CDR2 as YYNGEE. The CDR3 loop reads CASSPPWAGGANTDTQYF. CDR3 nucleotide sequence: TGTGCCAGCAGCCCCCCCTGGGCAGGGGGTGCAAACACAGATACGCAGTATTTT.

The V call is TRBV10-3, the J call TRBJ2-7; 7 bases are shared with TRBD1. The CDR3 is 14 residues long. Germline CDR1 reads ENHRY; CDR2 reads SYGVKD. Losses at the gene ends were 7 bases for V and 0 bases for J; bases not matched to a gene: 6. CDR3 sequence (DNA): TGTGCCATCAACAGGGGCGAAAACTCCTACGAGCAGTACTTC. This codes for CAINRGENSYEQYF.

This chain connects TRBV20-1 to TRBJ2-4; the match to TRBD1 covers 9 bases. Germline loops: CDR1 DFQATT, CDR2 SNEGSKA (reference sequence). CDR3 length: 16 amino acids. V lost 2 bases to trimming and J lost 2 bases; unmatched junction nucleotides: 7. CDR3 DNA: TGCAGTGCTAGAACGGCGGGACAGGGTTCCAAAAACATTCAGTACTTC. Translation gives CSARTAGQGSKNIQYF.

This clonotype was counted between two and nine times. The V and J genes are TRBV6-5 and TRBJ1-2; D may be TRBD1 (5 bases). CDR1 is MNHEY and CDR2 is SVGAGI in the germline V gene. V was cut by 0 bases and J by 6 bases, with 8 bases left in between. This CDR3 has 13 residues. The CDR3 here is CASSYSQGDGYTF. The CDR3 DNA sequence: TGTGCCAGCAGTTACTCCCAGGGTGATGGCTACACCTTC.

The J gene is TRBJ2-6, the V gene TRBV11-2; perhaps TRBD2 as D (5 bases). The CDR3 consists of 15 residues. CDR1 and CDR2 from the germline V gene are SGHAT and FQNNGV. V was pared by 1 base and J by 4 bases, with 8 bases between. Here the CDR3 reads CASSLVGLGANVLTF. CDR3 sequence (DNA): TGTGCCAGCAGCTTAGTAGGACTCGGGGCCAACGTCCTGACTTTC.

This clonotype occurred once. The chain combines TRBV5-6 with TRBJ1-4; D remains ambiguous. Germline V gives CDR1 SGHDT, CDR2 YYEEEE. V dropped 0 bases and J dropped 11 bases, with 11 bases sitting between them. The CDR3 extends over 13 amino acids. CDR3 bases: TGTGCCAGCAGCTTGGGAGGTCCGGGGAAACTGTTTTTT. This codes for CASSLGGPGKLFF.

This clonotype came up a few times. This chain connects TRBV4-1 to TRBJ2-7; TRBD1 aligns across 8 bases. Looked up from germline, CDR1 is MGHRA and CDR2 is YSYEKL. This CDR3 has 14 amino acids. After removal of 1 base from V and 4 bases from J, the junction contained 3 bases not matched to a gene. CDR3 nucleotides: TGCGCCAGCAGCCAAGGGACAGGGAGGTACGAGCAGTACTTC. Protein sequence: CASSQGTGRYEQYF.

The sample holds a few counts of this clonotype. The V gene is TRBV18, the J gene TRBJ2-7; 10 nucleotides agree with TRBD2. TRBJ2-5 explains the end of the DNA better; the J call may be wrong. Germline V gene data show CDR1 as KGHSH and CDR2 as LQKENI. The CDR3 extends over 16 amino acids. Written as DNA, the CDR3 is TGTGCCAGCTCACAGACCGTTGGACTAGCGGTGGGGACCCAGTACTTC. Translation gives CASSQTVGLAVGTQYF.

The rearrangement links TRBV20-1 to TRBJ2-5, with D perhaps matching TRBD2 (5 bases). The CDR3 length is 14 residues. CDR1 and CDR2 from the germline V gene are DFQATT and SNEGSKA (reference sequence). V was cut by 2 bases and J by 5 bases, with 15 bases left in between. The CDR3 coding sequence is TGCAGTGCTAGATCTCCCCTAGCTGAGGAGACCCAGTACTTC. It yields the protein CSARSPLAEETQYF.

The chain recombines TRBV5-1 with TRBJ2-3; D ambiguous. Trimming left V 9 bases short and J 5 bases short, with 10 bases between. The germline V gene has CDR1 SGHRS and CDR2 YFSETQ. The CDR3 contains 11 residues. The CDR3 coding sequence is TGCGCCACCGAATTAGGAGATACGCAGTATTTT. Residues: CATELGDTQYF.

V is TRBV12-3 or TRBV12-4 and J is TRBJ2-5, with D perhaps TRBD2 (5 bases). V was cut by 0 bases and J by 4 bases, with 12 bases left in between. The CDR3 sequence is 15 residues long. Here the CDR3 reads CASSLASNRGETQYF. CDR3 nucleotide sequence: TGTGCCAGCAGTTTAGCGTCTAATCGGGGAGAGACCCAGTACTTC.

The chain links TRBV20-1 to TRBJ2-4, with 10 bases that match TRBD2. Trimming took 2 bases from V and 7 from J; bases not matched to a gene: 5. The CDR3 is 14 residues long. The germline V gene has CDR1 DFQATT and CDR2 SNEGSKA (reference sequence). CDR3 DNA sequence: TGCAGTGCTAGAAGACGAGCGGGAGGGAACATTCAGTACTTC. Translated: CSARRRAGGNIQYF.

There are a few counts of this clonotype. The rearrangement uses TRBV20-1 and TRBJ2-7, with 7 positions matching TRBD1. Germline V lookup: CDR1 DFQATT, CDR2 SNEGSKA (reference sequence). V trimming: 1 base; J trimming: 3 bases; junction bases outside the gene matches: 12. CDR3 length equals 16 residues. The CDR3 nucleotides are TGCAGTGCTAGAGGGATAATAACAGGGACAGACTACGAGCAGTACTTC. Translation: CSARGIITGTDYEQYF.

This chain joins TRBV20-1 and TRBJ2-7, with 9 nucleotides matching TRBD1. Germline V gene data show CDR1 as DFQATT and CDR2 as SNEGSKA (reference sequence). The ends lost 3 bases at V and 6 bases at J; junction bases unmatched: 9. The CDR3 length is 14 residues. CDR3 bases: TGCAGTGCTAGCCTACAGGGGGCGCGGGCCGAGCAGTACTTC. Translation gives CSASLQGARAEQYF.

This clonotype was observed many times. CDR3 in amino acids: CASSKTGAHIQYF. The CDR3 region has the DNA TGTGCCAGCAGTAAGACAGGGGCGCACATTCAGTACTTC. This chain links TRBV28 with TRBJ2-4; 8 bases match TRBD1. This CDR3 spans 13 amino acids. Germline V gives CDR1 MDHEN, CDR2 SYDVKM. Trimming at V came to 5 bases and at J to 8 bases, leaving 5 bases not matched to a gene.

V and J are TRBV13 and TRBJ2-5, with 8 nucleotides matching TRBD2. This CDR3 comprises 16 residues. Germline loops: CDR1 PRHDT, CDR2 FYEKMQ (reference sequence). Germline trimming cut 3 bases from V and 5 bases from J; bases unmatched to any gene: 11. For the CDR3, the DNA is TGTGCCAGCAGCTTCCCGAGACTAGCGCTAGATGAGACCCAGTACTTC. It yields the protein CASSFPRLALDETQYF.

The chain links TRBV7-2 to TRBJ1-2; the match to TRBD1 covers 12 bases. This CDR3 has 16 amino acids. Germline V gene sequence: CDR1 SGHTA, CDR2 FQGNSA. The V gene end was trimmed by 3 bases and the J gene end by 6 bases; junction bases not matched to a gene: 8. The CDR3, as DNA: TGTGCCAGCAGCTTTGGGACAGGGGGCGGATCTCATGGCTACACCTTC. It specifies CASSFGTGGGSHGYTF.

The chain combines TRBV6-2 or TRBV6-3 with TRBJ2-4, with no clear D. V lost 5 bases, J lost 0 bases, and 14 bases lay in between. The CDR3 consists of 16 residues. CDR1 is MNHEY and CDR2 is SVGEGT in the germline V gene. The CDR3 nucleotides read TGTGCCAGCAGTAAGGACCCGAATAAAGCCAAAAACATTCAGTACTTC. This translates into CASSKDPNKAKNIQYF.

The chain joins TRBV13 to TRBJ1-2, with 7 nucleotides matching TRBD1. CDR1 and CDR2 from the germline V gene are PRHDT and FYEKMQ (reference sequence). The junction had 8 bases not matched to a gene; V was cut back by 0 bases and J by 7 bases. This CDR3 comprises 15 residues. The CDR3 DNA reads as TGTGCCAGCAGCTTAGGCCTTGGGAGGGGGCGTGGCTACACCTTC. Its translation is CASSLGLGRGRGYTF.

The chain couples TRBV28 to TRBJ1-5; D remains ambiguous. The germline V and J ends were trimmed by 2 bases and 4 bases, with 12 bases remaining between them. Germline lookup yields CDR1 MDHEN and CDR2 SYDVKM. This CDR3 is 15 amino acids long. CDR3 protein: CASSLRPRINQPQHF. CDR3 nucleotides: TGTGCCAGCAGTTTAAGGCCTCGGATAAATCAGCCCCAGCATTTT.

This clonotype was counted between two and nine times. The chain joins TRBV29-1 to TRBJ1-4, with 8 positions matching TRBD1. J gave up 8 bases and V 6 bases, and 11 bases lay outside the gene matches. The CDR3 runs 14 residues. CDR1 is SQVTM, CDR2 ANQGSEA, per germline. The CDR3 reads CSVLATGDREKLFF. In nucleotides, the CDR3 is TGCAGCGTCCTAGCGACAGGGGATCGAGAAAAACTGTTTTTT.

J is TRBJ2-1 and V is TRBV28; 16 bases line up with TRBD2. Germline V gives CDR1 MDHEN, CDR2 SYDVKM. After removal of 5 bases from V and 8 bases from J, the junction contained 15 bases not matched to a gene. The length of the CDR3 is 19 residues. The CDR3 reads CASSPVGTSGRVSQDEQFF. CDR3 coding DNA: TGTGCCAGCAGTCCAGTAGGGACTAGCGGGAGGGTGAGTCAGGATGAGCAGTTCTTC. The complete variable domain, with remaining parts taken from reference TRBV28 and TRBJ2-1, reads DVKVTQSSRYLVKRTGEKVFLECVQDMDHENMFWYRQDPGLGLRLIYFSYDVKMKEKGDIPEGYSVSREKKERFSLILESASTNQTSMYLCASSPVGTSGRVSQDEQFFGPGTRLTVL.

The chain couples TRBV7-2 to TRBJ2-7, with TRBD2 matching 9 bases. The ends lost 1 base at V and 7 bases at J; junction bases unmatched: 11. Germline V lookup: CDR1 SGHTA, CDR2 FQGNSA. This CDR3 contains 16 residues. In DNA form, the CDR3 reads TGTGCCAGCAGCTTAGTTGCGGGAGGGCGCCACAATGAGCAGTACTTC. It codes for CASSLVAGGRHNEQYF.

DNA of the CDR3: TGCAGTGCTCCCTCAAGGTTGACTACCACCTACGAGCAGTACTTC. Translated: CSAPSRLTTTYEQYF. J is TRBJ2-7 and V is TRBV20-1, with TRBD2 as a possible D gene (5 bases). The germline V gene encodes CDR1 DFQATT and CDR2 SNEGSKA (reference sequence). The CDR3 sequence is 15 residues long. V lost 5 bases and J lost 2, with 19 bases in between.

The chain has TRBV7-3 and TRBJ2-1, with 9 bases identical to TRBD2. V lost 1 base to trimming and J lost 4 bases; unmatched junction nucleotides: 2. This CDR3 comprises 15 residues. CDR1 is SGHTA and CDR2 is FQGTGA in the germline V gene. The CDR3 DNA reads as TGTGCCAGCAGCTTAAGACTAGCGGATTACAATGAGCAGTTCTTC. This encodes CASSLRLADYNEQFF.

The sample holds a few counts of this clonotype. The rearrangement joins TRBV7-2 to TRBJ1-1; D is uncertain. Between the trimmed V and J ends, which lost 1 base and 4 bases, there was a span of 7 bases. Germline assignment: CDR1 SGHTA and CDR2 FQGNSA. This CDR3 region has 13 residues. CDR3 sequence: CASSLEGSTEAFF. CDR3 DNA sequence: TGTGCCAGCAGCTTAGAAGGTTCCACTGAAGCTTTCTTT.

This clonotype occurred a few times. The rearrangement uses TRBV4-1 and TRBJ2-3; tentative D call: TRBD2 (6 bases). Germline loops: CDR1 MGHRA, CDR2 YSYEKL. The CDR3 spans 16 residues. V lost 4 bases to trimming and J lost 7 bases, with 21 bases between them. The DNA for the CDR3 is TGCGCCAGCAGCCGATCCGAAGCGGAGGGGAGTAATACGCAGTATTTT. This translates into CASSRSEAEGSNTQYF.

The chain joins TRBV20-1 to TRBJ1-5; perhaps TRBD1 as D (5 bases). The germline V gene has CDR1 DFQATT and CDR2 SNEGSKA (reference sequence). This CDR3 comprises 17 residues. The ends were cut back, 5 bases at V and 0 bases at J, with 20 bases in the middle. CDR3 protein: CSAGEIWTPYSNQPQHF. CDR3 DNA sequence: TGCAGTGCTGGGGAAATCTGGACACCATATAGCAATCAGCCCCAGCATTTT.

The CDR3 here is CASSHANVDRARVLGYTF. The CDR3 DNA reads TGCGCCAGCAGCCACGCCAATGTCGACCGGGCAAGGGTTTTGGGCTACACCTTC. V gene TRBV4-1 combines with J gene TRBJ1-2; D ambiguous. Germline values: CDR1 MGHRA, CDR2 YSYEKL. The CDR3 totals 18 residues. V gave up 3 bases and J gave up 8 bases, with 28 bases separating them.

The rearrangement uses TRBV28 and TRBJ1-3; weak D call: TRBD1 (5 bases). The CDR3 loop spans 14 amino acids. The germline V gene has CDR1 MDHEN and CDR2 SYDVKM. V lost 7 bases, J lost 4 bases, and 14 bases lay in between. CDR3 in DNA: TGTGCCAGCAAAGGCAGGGAAGCCGGAAACACCATATATTTT. Amino acids: CASKGREAGNTIYF. The whole variable domain, remainder taken from reference TRBV28 and TRBJ1-3, is DVKVTQSSRYLVKRTGEKVFLECVQDMDHENMFWYRQDPGLGLRLIYFSYDVKMKEKGDIPEGYSVSREKKERFSLILESASTNQTSMYLCASKGREAGNTIYFGEGSWLTVV.